One sample yielded the 22 T cell receptor beta chains listed below, sequenced in a study of cytomegalovirus exposure and HLA in healthy donors. Primers included in the PCR were 60 Vbeta and 13 Jbeta primers. The method was immunoSEQ multiplex PCR; TCRdb's version includes in-frame clones alone and lacks a portion of them. With under 45,000 clones in the sample, the ten largest clones hold 3% to 4.5%. Sequencing was carried out using PBMCs. The receptors here all came from a male donor in good health and CMV-seronegative.

The chain's CDR3 is CASSSRQGIPISNQPQHF. The CDR3 bases are TGTGCCAGCAGTTCCCGACAGGGGATACCGATTAGCAATCAGCCCCAGCATTTT. The chain couples TRBV28 to TRBJ1-5; 8 nucleotides line up with TRBD1. The CDR3 spans 18 residues. Germline CDR1 and CDR2: MDHEN and SYDVKM. The J segment lost 0 bases and the V segment lost 4 bases, leaving 11 bases of the junction unmatched. The complete variable domain, with remaining parts taken from reference TRBV28 and TRBJ1-5, reads DVKVTQSSRYLVKRTGEKVFLECVQDMDHENMFWYRQDPGLGLRLIYFSYDVKMKEKGDIPEGYSVSREKKERFSLILESASTNQTSMYLCASSSRQGIPISNQPQHFGDGTRLSIL.

The chain combines TRBV28 with TRBJ1-5; a weak D match, TRBD1 (5 bases). V lost 11 bases to trimming and J lost 4 bases, with 18 bases between them. The germline gives CDR1 MDHEN, CDR2 SYDVKM. The CDR3 is made up of 14 amino acids. The CDR3 region has the DNA TGTGCCGGAAGTGAGCAGGGTTTTAATCAGCCCCAGCATTTT. It is translated as CAGSEQGFNQPQHF.

The chain is built from TRBV5-8 and TRBJ1-1; the match to TRBD1 covers 7 bases. CDR1 and CDR2 (germline): SGHTS, YDEGEE. The CDR3 sequence is 14 residues long. V dropped 0 bases and J dropped 3; count of bases not matched to a gene: 2. The CDR3 protein is CASSLATGDTEAFF. CDR3 nucleotides: TGTGCCAGCAGCTTGGCCACAGGGGACACTGAAGCTTTCTTT.

This chain links TRBV4-2 with TRBJ2-1; 8 positions match TRBD2. V dropped 1 base and J dropped 5; count of bases not matched to a gene: 7. The CDR3 contains 16 residues. Germline V gene lookup returns CDR1 LGHNA and CDR2 YNFKEQ. The CDR3 DNA follows: TGTGCCAGCAGCCAAGGAATTGGCGGGGGGCACAATGAGCAGTTCTTC. Translated, it gives CASSQGIGGGHNEQFF.

The J gene is TRBJ1-5, the V gene TRBV30; D perhaps matches TRBD1 (5 bases). Trimming took off 6 bases at V and 5 bases at J, with 17 bases between the two ends. This CDR3 region has 14 residues. Germline assignment: CDR1 GTSNPN and CDR2 SVGIG (reference sequence). CDR3 nucleotides: TGTGCCTGCACACTCGGGGGTTCGGATCAGCCCCAGCATTTT. Translated, it gives CACTLGGSDQPQHF.

This chain connects TRBV2 to TRBJ1-6, with 7 bases matching TRBD1. V gave up 7 bases and J gave up 6 bases; unmatched junction bases: 3. The CDR3 sequence is 13 residues long. Germline CDR1 reads SNHLY; CDR2 reads FYNNEI. The CDR3 sequence: CASTGQANSPLHF. In nucleotides, the CDR3 is TGTGCCAGCACCGGACAGGCTAATTCACCCCTCCACTTT.

V and J are TRBV7-9 and TRBJ1-3, with TRBD1 as a possible D gene (6 bases). Germline values: CDR1 SEHNR, CDR2 FQNEAQ (reference sequence). V lost 5 bases and J 0 bases, leaving 11 bases between the germline ends. The CDR3 covers 15 residues. CDR3: CASSPPRGSGNTIYF. The CDR3 DNA is TGTGCCAGCAGCCCACCCAGGGGCTCTGGAAACACCATATATTTT.

This chain links TRBV6-1 with TRBJ2-7; tentatively, D is TRBD2 (6 bases). This CDR3 is 14 amino acids long. Germline V gene lookup returns CDR1 MNHNS and CDR2 SASEGT. The V gene lost 4 bases and the J gene lost 1 base, with 11 bases spanning the gap. CDR3 sequence reads: CASSGSGLSYEQYF. CDR3 bases: TGTGCCAGCAGTGGTTCGGGACTGTCCTACGAGCAGTACTTC.

The chain links TRBV19 to TRBJ2-2; D might be TRBD1 (5 bases). The CDR3 extends over 15 amino acids. From germline, CDR1 is LNHDA and CDR2 SQIVND (reference sequence). The ends were cut back, 3 bases at V and 2 bases at J, with 10 bases in the middle. This CDR3 is CASSIAQGNTGELFF. CDR3 coding DNA: TGTGCCAGTAGTATTGCTCAGGGAAACACCGGGGAGCTGTTTTTT.

For the CDR3, the DNA is TGCAGCGTGTTAACAGGGTCCGGCGCTTTCTTT. Translation: CSVLTGSGAFF. The J gene is TRBJ1-1, the V gene TRBV29-1; weak D call: TRBD1 (6 bases). Trimming removed 6 bases from V and 11 bases from J, with 16 bases in between. Germline V gene lookup returns CDR1 SQVTM and CDR2 ANQGSEA. This CDR3 is 11 amino acids long.

The chain uses TRBV4-2 and TRBJ2-3; 12 bases match TRBD2. V shed 6 bases and J 2 bases; nucleotides not matched to a gene: 12. Germline V gives CDR1 LGHNA, CDR2 YNFKEQ. This CDR3 region has 18 residues. The CDR3 DNA is TGTGCCAGCAGAAAATTGACTAGCGGGGGTTCCAACACAGATACGCAGTATTTT. As protein: CASRKLTSGGSNTDTQYF.

The V and J genes are TRBV18 and TRBJ1-4; TRBD1 might be the D (6 bases). The CDR3 length is 15 residues. Trimming shortened V by 3 bases and J by 3 bases, and 11 bases separated the two germline ends. In germline, CDR1 is KGHSH, CDR2 LQKENI. The CDR3 protein is CASSPRQAANEKLFF. CDR3 in DNA: TGTGCCAGCTCACCCCGACAGGCCGCTAATGAAAAACTGTTTTTT. The full variable domain, completed using reference TRBV18 and TRBJ1-4, is NAGVMQNPRHLVRRRGQEARLRCSPMKGHSHVYWYRQLPEEGLKFMVYLQKENIIDESGMPKERFSAEFPKEGPSILRIQQVVRGDSAAYFCASSPRQAANEKLFFGSGTQLSVL.

This sequence joins TRBV19 and TRBJ1-1; 9 bases agree with TRBD1. The CDR3 runs 17 residues. Germline trimming cut 4 bases from V and 1 base from J; bases unmatched to any gene: 10. CDR1 and CDR2 (germline): LNHDA, SQIVND (reference sequence). This chain's CDR3 is CASSKTPGTGQNTEAFF. CDR3 bases: TGTGCCAGTAGTAAAACCCCCGGGACAGGGCAGAACACTGAAGCTTTCTTT.

The chain couples TRBV11-2 to TRBJ1-1, with D uncertain. Deletions cut 6 bases from V and 10 bases from J, with 18 bases between. Germline-derived CDR1 and CDR2 are SGHAT and FQNNGV. This CDR3 comprises 13 residues. CDR3 nucleotides: TGTGCCAGCAGTCCCGGGGTATCCACGGTAGCTTTCTTT. Residues: CASSPGVSTVAFF.

This chain joins TRBV19 and TRBJ1-5; TRBD1 might be the D (6 bases). Germline V lookup: CDR1 LNHDA, CDR2 SQIVND (reference sequence). V lost 6 bases and J lost 4, with 19 bases in between. This CDR3 region has 16 residues. CDR3 sequence: CASSDDVGQRNQPQHF. The CDR3 DNA sequence: TGTGCCAGTAGCGATGATGTCGGACAGCGTAATCAGCCCCAGCATTTT.

The chain couples TRBV2 to TRBJ2-3, with D maybe TRBD2 (5 bases). Trimming took off 1 base at V and 0 bases at J, with 11 bases between the two ends. Germline V CDR1 and CDR2: SNHLY, FYNNEI. The CDR3 has 16 amino acids. The CDR3 loop reads CASSEGRGGSTDTQYF. CDR3 sequence (DNA): TGTGCCAGCAGTGAAGGTCGGGGTGGTAGCACAGATACGCAGTATTTT.

This chain connects TRBV6-1 to TRBJ1-2; D is ambiguous. Germline V gives CDR1 MNHNS, CDR2 SASEGT. The CDR3 runs 14 residues. Trimming shortened V by 2 bases and J by 5 bases, and 12 bases separated the two germline ends. The CDR3 protein is CASSEKLGEYGYTF. In DNA, the CDR3 is TGTGCCAGCAGTGAAAAGCTAGGAGAATATGGCTACACCTTC.

The chain has TRBV11-2 and TRBJ1-2, with a tentative D call TRBD1 (5 bases). The germline gives CDR1 SGHAT, CDR2 FQNNGV. This CDR3 spans 13 amino acids. With 3 bases removed from V and 5 bases from J, the gap between germline ends came to 10 bases. CDR3 protein: CASSFDRSYGYTF. CDR3 DNA: TGTGCCAGCAGCTTTGACAGATCGTATGGCTACACCTTC.

The rearrangement uses TRBV11-2 and TRBJ2-5; 7 bases map to TRBD1. From germline, CDR1 is SGHAT and CDR2 FQNNGV. The J segment lost 4 bases and the V segment lost 2 bases, leaving 13 bases of the junction unmatched. This CDR3 is built from 17 residues. The CDR3 loop is CASSLPIVPAGGETQYF. CDR3 DNA: TGTGCCAGCAGCTTACCGATAGTTCCGGCAGGGGGAGAGACCCAGTACTTC.

The CDR3 loop is CASSRTSGGAHEQFF. The DNA for the CDR3 is TGCGCCAGCAGCCGGACTAGCGGGGGGGCCCATGAGCAGTTCTTC. The rearrangement links TRBV5-1 to TRBJ2-1; 15 positions agree with TRBD2. Unmatched junction bases numbered 4, after V lost 4 bases and J lost 8 bases. Germline-derived CDR1 and CDR2 are SGHRS and YFSETQ. CDR3 length: 15 amino acids.

This chain uses TRBV7-3 with TRBJ1-1, with no clear D. Germline V gene data show CDR1 as SGHTA and CDR2 as FQGTGA. V was pared by 2 bases and J by 3 bases, with 7 bases between. This CDR3 spans 13 amino acids. CDR3 protein: CASSLVGHTEAFF. The CDR3 DNA sequence: TGTGCCAGCAGCTTAGTTGGGCACACTGAAGCTTTCTTT.

The chain recombines TRBV29-1 with TRBJ2-1, with 12 positions matching TRBD2. The ends lost 3 bases at V and 6 bases at J; junction bases unmatched: 6. This CDR3 has 15 amino acids. Germline values: CDR1 SQVTM, CDR2 ANQGSEA. The CDR3 nucleotides read TGCAGCGTTGAGATGTCTAGCGGGGGGGTCAATGAGCAGTTCTTC. Its protein is CSVEMSSGGVNEQFF.